One and the same sample provided the 32 T cell receptor beta chains below, sequenced in a study of radiotherapy plus CTLA-4 blockade in lung cancer. TCRdb's table, derived via immunoSEQ multiplex PCR, lists solely in-frame clones and lacks some. Here the sample spans roughly 76,000 clones, around 74% being singletons. Sequencing was performed on peripheral blood, taken from a patient treated with radiotherapy plus ipilimumab. The receptors here all came from a human donor with non-small cell lung cancer whose response to radiotherapy plus ipilimumab could not be evaluated.

This clone turned up a few times. V is TRBV5-6 and J is TRBJ2-1, with 8 bases that match TRBD1. CDR1 is SGHDT, CDR2 YYEEEE, per germline. The CDR3 contains 14 residues. The junction had 6 bases not matched to a gene; V was cut back by 4 bases and J by 6 bases. CDR3 in amino acids: CASSPGTGVNEQFF. CDR3 DNA sequence: TGTGCCAGCAGCCCGGGGACAGGAGTCAATGAGCAGTTCTTC.

The chain recombines TRBV9 with TRBJ2-3; 9 bases fit TRBD2. V was pared by 4 bases and J by 2 bases, with 8 bases of the junction left unmatched. Germline V gene data show CDR1 as SGDLS and CDR2 as YYNGEE. The CDR3 sequence is 16 residues long. The CDR3: CASSQSGGGATDTQYF. CDR3 in DNA: TGTGCCAGCAGCCAATCGGGCGGGGGGGCCACAGATACGCAGTATTTT.

The chain is built from TRBV10-3 and TRBJ1-2; no definite D call. This CDR3 has 10 amino acids. The V end was cut by 7 bases, the J end by 6 bases, with 6 bases between. The V gene's germline CDR1 is ENHRY and CDR2 SYGVKD. The CDR3 protein is CAIIRDGYTF. The CDR3 DNA sequence: TGTGCCATCATTCGGGATGGCTACACCTTC.

Remarks on this clone: Other nucleotide sequences from this sample produce the same CDR3. The rearrangement uses TRBV28 and TRBJ2-3; possible D gene TRBD1, 6 bases. The germline gives CDR1 MDHEN, CDR2 SYDVKM. V was clipped by 6 bases and J by 3 bases, with 7 bases between them. The CDR3 extends over 12 amino acids. The CDR3 protein is CASSGTTDTQYF. CDR3 DNA sequence: TGTGCCAGCAGCGGGACAACAGATACGCAGTATTTT.

J is TRBJ2-7 and V is TRBV11-3; D is unresolved. The CDR3 consists of 14 residues. Trimming pared 4 bases from V and 0 bases from J, leaving 10 bases between. Germline V lookup: CDR1 SGHNT, CDR2 YENEEA. The CDR3 nucleotides are TGTGCCAGCAGCTCCGAATACTCCTCCTACGAGCAGTACTTC. Protein: CASSSEYSSYEQYF.

This sequence joins TRBV7-8 and TRBJ2-7; 12 bases line up with TRBD2. The V segment lost 1 base and the J segment 3 bases; nucleotides outside the gene matches: 1. CDR1 and CDR2 from the germline V gene are SGHVS and FQNEAQ. The CDR3 totals 15 residues. The CDR3 loop is CASSLGTSGVYEQYF. As DNA, the CDR3 is TGTGCCAGCAGCTTAGGGACTAGCGGGGTCTACGAGCAGTACTTC.

The rearrangement uses TRBV11-2 and TRBJ2-5; 10 positions agree with TRBD2. There are 17 residues in the CDR3. Losses at the gene ends were 3 bases for V and 0 bases for J; bases not matched to a gene: 7. The germline CDR1 and CDR2 sequences are SGHAT and FQNNGV. The CDR3 nucleotides read TGTGCCAGCAGCTTCAGAGGGACTAGCGAAGACCAAGAGACCCAGTACTTC. It codes for CASSFRGTSEDQETQYF.

This clone was picked up a small number of times. The chain employs TRBV9 and TRBJ2-3; D is perhaps TRBD2 (6 bases). The CDR3 is 14 amino acids. Trimming left V 1 base short and J 6 bases short, with 12 bases between. Germline values: CDR1 SGDLS, CDR2 YYNGEE. The CDR3 nucleotides are TGTGCCAGCAGCGTATCCGGACTAACCGATACGCAGTATTTT. Protein product: CASSVSGLTDTQYF.

The chain joins TRBV9 to TRBJ2-7, with no clear D. V lost 4 bases and J 0 bases, leaving 14 bases between the germline ends. Germline assignment: CDR1 SGDLS and CDR2 YYNGEE. The CDR3 totals 15 residues. CDR3 amino acids: CASSPSGASSYEQYF. The CDR3 DNA follows: TGTGCCAGCAGCCCCTCTGGAGCAAGCTCCTACGAGCAGTACTTC.

The rearrangement uses TRBV20-1 and TRBJ2-5; no definite D call. Germline loops: CDR1 DFQATT, CDR2 SNEGSKA (reference sequence). The CDR3 covers 11 residues. Trimming took 6 bases from V and 5 from J, leaving 10 bases between them. CDR3 sequence (DNA): TGCAGTGCCCTGCCGGAGGAGACCCAGTACTTC. It encodes CSALPEETQYF.

This clone was picked up a small number of times. The chain uses TRBV2 and TRBJ2-7; TRBD1 matches 9 bases. Germline loops: CDR1 SNHLY, CDR2 FYNNEI. CDR3 length: 18 residues. J gave up 4 bases and V 6 bases, and 19 bases lay outside the gene matches. CDR3 loop: CASRVGTGFFADSYEQYF. CDR3 nucleotides: TGTGCCAGCAGGGTTGGGACAGGGTTCTTCGCAGACTCGTACGAGCAGTACTTC.

The chain combines TRBV30 with TRBJ1-1, with TRBD1 identical over 8 bases. V lost 2 bases, J lost 0 bases, and 8 bases stayed unmatched. Germline loops: CDR1 GTSNPN, CDR2 SVGIG (reference sequence). The CDR3 sequence is 16 residues long. The chain's CDR3 is CAWSRAGGRVNTEAFF. For the CDR3, the DNA is TGTGCCTGGAGTAGGGCAGGGGGCAGGGTGAACACTGAAGCTTTCTTT.

This chain uses TRBV19 with TRBJ1-1; tentatively, D is TRBD1 (6 bases). Germline CDR1 LNHDA, CDR2 SQIVND (reference sequence). The CDR3 covers 12 residues. With 4 bases removed from V and 8 bases from J, the gap between germline ends came to 11 bases. This chain's CDR3 is CASSSRGHEAFF. The CDR3 nucleotides read TGTGCCAGTAGTAGCCGGGGACACGAAGCTTTCTTT. Together with reference TRBV19 and TRBJ1-1, the CDR3 gives the full variable domain: DGGITQSPKYLFRKEGQNVTLSCEQNLNHDAMYWYRQDPGQGLRLIYYSQIVNDFQKGDIAEGYSVSREKKESFPLTVTSAQKNPTAFYLCASSSRGHEAFFGQGTRLTVV.

The chain employs TRBV7-2 and TRBJ1-2; perhaps TRBD1 as D (5 bases). Trimming stripped 5 bases from V and 4 bases from J, with 11 bases between. CDR3 length: 13 residues. The germline CDR1 and CDR2 sequences are SGHTA and FQGNSA. CDR3 loop: CASSKTVLYGYTF. The CDR3 DNA is TGTGCCAGCAGCAAGACAGTCCTCTATGGCTACACCTTC.

V usage is TRBV30 and J usage is TRBJ2-1; 7 bases match TRBD1. The V segment lost 1 base and the J segment 0 bases; nucleotides outside the gene matches: 12. Germline-derived CDR1 and CDR2 are GTSNPN and SVGIG (reference sequence). CDR3 size: 18 residues. CDR3 sequence: CAWSGGIHRGSSYNEQFF. DNA for the CDR3: TGTGCCTGGAGTGGGGGAATACACAGGGGAAGCTCCTACAATGAGCAGTTCTTC.

The rearrangement joins TRBV5-4 to TRBJ2-3, with D tentatively TRBD2 (7 bases). The CDR3 totals 16 residues. The V and J ends lost 4 bases and 0 bases respectively, with 15 bases between them. Germline V gene lookup returns CDR1 SGHNT and CDR2 YYREEE (reference sequence). The CDR3 DNA is TGTGCCAGCAGCGGGGAGGGGGGGCCTAGCACAGATACGCAGTATTTT. Its translation is CASSGEGGPSTDTQYF.

This sequence joins TRBV30 and TRBJ2-3; TRBD2 might be the D (5 bases). This CDR3 contains 17 residues. The V gene's germline CDR1 is GTSNPN and CDR2 SVGIG (reference sequence). Trimming took 6 bases from V and 2 from J, leaving 24 bases between them. In DNA form, the CDR3 reads TGTGCCTGTGCCCGAAGCGGTAACTTATACCTCACAGATACGCAGTATTTT. This gives the protein CACARSGNLYLTDTQYF.

The DNA of the CDR3 is TGTGCCAGCAGGTTTGACAGGGGGCGTCAGCCCCAGCATTTT. This translates into CASRFDRGRQPQHF. This chain connects TRBV11-2 to TRBJ1-5; 10 nucleotides match TRBD1. Germline-derived CDR1 and CDR2 are SGHAT and FQNNGV. The V segment lost 6 bases and the J segment 6 bases; nucleotides outside the gene matches: 5. This CDR3 contains 14 residues.

CDR3 region: CASSLEGHSYEQYF. DNA of the CDR3: TGCGCCAGCAGCCTGGAGGGGCACAGCTACGAGCAGTACTTC. The V and J genes are TRBV4-3 and TRBJ2-7; possibly TRBD2 for D (6 bases). V was shortened by 4 bases and J by 3 bases, with 13 bases between the two germline ends. Per the germline V gene, CDR1 is LGHNA and CDR2 is YSLEER. The CDR3 has 14 residues.

This rearrangement joins TRBV9 to TRBJ2-2, with TRBD2 matching 7 bases. The CDR3 is made up of 16 amino acids. After removal of 1 base from V and 1 base from J, the junction contained 4 bases not matched to a gene. CDR1 is SGDLS and CDR2 is YYNGEE in the germline V gene. CDR3 in amino acids: CASSVSGGGNTGELFF. Here the CDR3 DNA reads TGTGCCAGCAGCGTAAGTGGCGGGGGGAACACCGGGGAGCTGTTTTTT.

V is TRBV2 and J is TRBJ1-3; 7 nucleotides match TRBD1. This CDR3 region has 15 residues. CDR1 and CDR2 from the germline V gene are SNHLY and FYNNEI. Trimming cost V 5 bases and J 0 bases; bases outside gene matches: 4. CDR3 residues: CASSNDRASGNTIYF. Written as DNA, the CDR3 is TGTGCCAGCAGTAACGACAGGGCCTCTGGAAACACCATATATTTT.

V is TRBV10-1 and J is TRBJ2-5; 7 nucleotides match TRBD1. The CDR3 runs to 14 residues. V gave up 0 bases and J gave up 5 bases; unmatched junction bases: 3. The germline gives CDR1 WNHNN, CDR2 SYGVQD (reference sequence). Written as DNA, the CDR3 is TGCGCCAGCAGTGAGTCGAGGGGGCGGGAGACCCAGTACTTC. The encoded protein is CASSESRGRETQYF.

This clone was counted once. The rearrangement uses TRBV30 and TRBJ1-2; D call uncertain. The CDR3 extends over 13 amino acids. V shed 2 bases and J shed 4 bases, with 11 bases lying between them. The germline CDR1 and CDR2 sequences are GTSNPN and SVGIG (reference sequence). DNA of the CDR3: TGTGCCTGGAGTAGGTTGGAGTTCTATGGCTACACCTTC. Amino acid sequence: CAWSRLEFYGYTF. Full variable domain (remainder filled in from reference TRBV30 and TRBJ1-2): SQTIHQWPATLVQPVGSPLSLECTVEGTSNPNLYWYRQAAGRGLQLLFYSVGIGQISSEVPQNLSASRPQDRQFILSSKKLLLSDSGFYLCAWSRLEFYGYTFGSGTRLTVV.

The rearrangement joins TRBV7-7 to TRBJ2-3, with D uncertain. Trimming removed 1 base at V and 6 bases at J, with 8 bases between. This CDR3 is built from 13 residues. Germline loops: CDR1 SSHAT, CDR2 FNYEAQ (reference sequence). The chain's CDR3 is CASSLEVGDTQYF. For the CDR3, the DNA is TGTGCCAGCAGCTTAGAGGTCGGGGATACGCAGTATTTT.

The rearrangement links TRBV23-1 to TRBJ2-7; 7 nucleotides match TRBD2. TRBV23-1 is reported as an ORF; its role is uncertain. J lost 0 bases, V lost 0 bases, and 8 bases had no gene match. The CDR3 runs 17 residues. CDR3 bases: TGCGCCAGCAGTCAATCGCCAGCGGGGAAGCACTCCTACGAGCAGTACTTC. The encoded protein is CASSQSPAGKHSYEQYF.

The CDR3 spells CASSLGGLAGGAQETQYF. CDR3 DNA: TGTGCCAGCAGCCTCGGGGGACTAGCGGGGGGGGCCCAAGAGACCCAGTACTTC. The V call is TRBV7-7, the J call TRBJ2-5; 16 bases are a match to TRBD2. Germline V CDR1 and CDR2: SSHAT, FNYEAQ (reference sequence). CDR3 length: 18 residues. The V and J ends lost 5 bases and 1 base, in that order; junction bases with no gene match: 7.

The chain couples TRBV1 to TRBJ2-2; the table's D call of TRBD1 was not tested on the DNA. TRBV1 is deemed a pseudogene. This CDR3 comprises 19 residues. This chain's CDR3 is CTSRLKTRQGALITGELFF. The CDR3 coding sequence is TGCACCAGCAGACTGAAAACCCGACAGGGGGCACTAATTACCGGGGAGCTGTTTTTT.

The CDR3: CAWTGTPDSPLHF. The CDR3 DNA is TGTGCCTGGACCGGGACACCGGATTCACCCCTCCACTTT. This chain joins TRBV30 and TRBJ1-6; D perhaps matches TRBD1 (6 bases). The CDR3 is made up of 13 amino acids. CDR1 GTSNPN and CDR2 SVGIG come from the germline V gene (reference sequence). V lost 4 bases and J lost 8, with 12 bases in between.

CDR3 in amino acids: CASSITLAGETGELFF. The CDR3 coding sequence is TGTGCCAGCAGCATTACGTTAGCGGGGGAGACCGGGGAGCTGTTTTTT. This rearrangement joins TRBV7-3 to TRBJ2-2, with 9 bases fitting TRBD2. This CDR3 is built from 16 residues. V shed 5 bases, J shed 5 bases, and the junction held 9 bases outside the gene matches. The germline V gene encodes CDR1 SGHTA and CDR2 FQGTGA.

The chain is built from TRBV4-2 and TRBJ2-1; D may be TRBD1 (5 bases). Germline loops: CDR1 LGHNA, CDR2 YNFKEQ. The V gene lost 0 bases and the J gene lost 5 bases, with 11 bases spanning the gap. The CDR3 extends over 15 amino acids. As DNA, the CDR3 is TGTGCCAGCAGCCAAGAAGGGGCCGATAACAATGAGCAGTTCTTC. Protein sequence: CASSQEGADNNEQFF.

The chain has TRBV29-1 and TRBJ2-7, with 8 nucleotides matching TRBD1. The length of the CDR3 is 14 residues. With V trimmed by 7 bases and J by 2 bases, 10 bases remained unmatched. Germline V gene data show CDR1 as SQVTM and CDR2 as ANQGSEA. CDR3 coding DNA: TGCAGCGCGACCAACCGGGACAGGACCTACGAGCAGTACTTC. Protein: CSATNRDRTYEQYF.

This clone was found a few times. The chain is built from TRBV16 and TRBJ1-5, with 10 bases matching TRBD1. The junction had 2 bases not matched to a gene; V was cut back by 5 bases and J by 7 bases. The CDR3 extends over 13 amino acids. CDR1 and CDR2 (germline): KGHSY, FQNENV. The DNA for the CDR3 is TGTGCCAGCAGCGGACAGGGGGAGCAGCCCCAGCATTTT. Encoded protein: CASSGQGEQPQHF.